Listed below are T cell receptor beta chains from one sample, sequenced in a study of somatic mutations in cytotoxic T cells in rheumatoid arthritis. The repertoire was sequenced with immunoSEQ multiplex PCR; TCRdb's copy has only in-frame clones and lacks some. The sample has about 16,000 clones; roughly four fifths are singletons. Sequencing was performed on CD8+ T cells sorted from blood. The source is a woman aged 50 to 60 with rheumatoid arthritis. The CDR3 runs from the conserved cysteine through the conserved F or W. A D gene is named only where the DNA matches it firmly. Clone size appears in some rows only: once, few, many, or a class for an expanded clone.

V gene	clone size	D gene	J gene	CDR3 protein	CDR3 DNA
TRBV4-3	NA	TRBD2	TRBJ2-3	CASSQEVAGFPDTQYF	TGCGCCAGCAGCCAAGAGGTAGCGGGATTTCCAGATACGCAGTATTTT
TRBV9	few	NA	TRBJ1-2	CASSVSGSLQGYTF	TGTGCCAGCAGCGTTTCTGGGTCCCTCCAGGGCTACACCTTC
TRBV6-1	once	NA	TRBJ2-7	CASSDRGYYEQYF	TGTGCCAGCAGTGATCGAGGGTACTACGAGCAGTACTTC
TRBV27	NA	TRBD1	TRBJ2-1	CASSLPTTPGQGAYNEQFF	TGTGCCAGCAGTTTACCCACAACTCCCGGACAGGGGGCCTACAATGAGCAGTTCTTC
TRBV28	NA	NA	TRBJ2-1	CASSSGAYNEQFF	TGTGCCAGCAGCTCAGGGGCCTACAATGAGCAGTTCTTC
TRBV2	once	NA	TRBJ2-5	CASSGGGQKETQYF	TGTGCCAGCAGCGGAGGGGGACAGAAAGAGACCCAGTACTTC
TRBV30	few	NA	TRBJ1-5	CAWSETEVNSNQPQHF	TGTGCCTGGAGTGAAACAGAGGTGAATAGCAATCAGCCCCAGCATTTT
TRBV9	NA	NA	TRBJ1-1	CASSVGPTGQAFF	TGTGCCAGCAGCGTCGGCCCTACAGGGCAAGCTTTCTTT
TRBV6-5	NA	NA	TRBJ1-2	CASRSGVGYTF	TGTGCCAGCAGATCAGGGGTGGGCTACACCTTC
TRBV7-6	NA	NA	TRBJ2-6	CASSRLSGANVLTF	TGTGCCAGCAGCCGACTATCTGGGGCCAACGTCCTGACTTTC
TRBV7-9	NA	TRBD1	TRBJ1-4	CASSLGGQKLFF	TGTGCCAGCAGCTTGGGGGGACAGAAGCTGTTTTTT
TRBV4-2	NA	NA	TRBJ2-5	CASREDRPGGTQYF	TGTGCCAGCCGCGAGGACAGACCCGGGGGGACCCAGTACTTC
TRBV14	NA	NA	TRBJ2-7	CASSQEPSAAYEQYF	TGTGCCAGCAGCCAAGAACCTAGCGCAGCCTACGAGCAGTACTTC
TRBV5-4	NA	TRBD1	TRBJ1-6	CASSGGQDNSPLHF	TGTGCCAGCAGCGGGGGACAGGACAATTCACCCCTCCACTTT
TRBV11-2	NA	NA	TRBJ2-7	CASSLEVTGYEQYF	TGTGCCAGCAGCTTAGAGGTAACAGGGTACGAGCAGTACTTC
TRBV30	NA	NA	TRBJ1-2	CAWSAGAQGYTF	TGTGCCTGGAGTGCAGGGGCGCAAGGCTACACCTTC
TRBV4-3	once	NA	TRBJ2-5	CASSRRESGVETQYF	TGCGCCAGCAGCCGCCGAGAAAGCGGAGTAGAGACCCAGTACTTC
TRBV6-6	NA	TRBD1	TRBJ2-7	CASSYSTGGSYEQYF	TGTGCCAGCAGTTACTCGACAGGGGGCTCCTACGAGCAGTACTTC
TRBV5-1	NA	NA	TRBJ2-7	CASSLGSEAGSYEQYF	TGCGCCAGCAGCTTGGGCTCTGAAGCGGGTTCCTACGAGCAGTACTTC
TRBV5-1	NA	NA	TRBJ2-7	CASSLGSHSSYEQYF	TGCGCCAGCAGCTTGGGCAGTCACTCCTCCTACGAGCAGTACTTC
TRBV6-1	NA	NA	TRBJ2-7	CASRLGRADYEQYF	TGTGCCAGCAGGTTAGGCCGCGCGGACTACGAGCAGTACTTC
TRBV11-1	NA	NA	TRBJ2-7	CASSLEGLGGSPFSEQYF	TGTGCCAGCAGCCTTGAAGGCCTGGGAGGCAGCCCTTTTTCCGAGCAGTACTTC